The following is a T cell receptor (beta chain) sequence with its context. As yet, its antigen is unknown. Some clones are missing from TCRdb's copy, which holds only in-frame ones; the method was immunoSEQ multiplex PCR. This sample yields about 130,000 clones, of which roughly nine tenths are seen a single time; about 3.7% belongs to the top ten. This sample was included in a study of cytomegalovirus exposure and HLA in healthy donors. Study-wide findings and caveats: CMV antigen specificity of a few CMV-associated chains was confirmed in vitro. Reported performance of the classifier showed diagnosis of cytomegalovirus status with high specificity and sensitivity.

The CDR3 runs 15 residues. V was clipped by 5 bases and J by 3 bases; unmatched bases: 6. Germline assignment: CDR1 SGHTA and CDR2 FQGNSA. V is TRBV7-2 and J is TRBJ1-2, with 10 bases lining up with TRBD1. This clonotype was sampled from a man aged 25 to 45 in good health and CMV-seronegative. The sample comprised PBMCs. CDR3 amino acids: CASSPRTGGYYGYTF. The CDR3 DNA sequence: TGTGCCAGCAGCCCTAGGACAGGGGGATACTATGGCTACACCTTC.